This passage covers 19 T cell receptor beta chains from one sample sequenced in a study of blood T cell repertoires in COVID-19. Assay used: immunoSEQ multiplex PCR; TCRdb lists only in-frame clones, some missing. The table has about 120,000 clones, 81% seen once. The sequenced sample was peripheral blood. The receptor set was obtained from a human donor in a cohort sampled during active COVID-19.

V gene TRBV27 combines with J gene TRBJ2-7; 7 nucleotides line up with TRBD1. Germline CDR1 and CDR2: MNHEY and SMNVEV (reference sequence). The CDR3 extends over 13 amino acids. V lost 5 bases to trimming and J lost 5 bases; unmatched junction nucleotides: 6. CDR3 coding DNA: TGTGCCAGCAGTAAACAGGGGTTCGACGAGCAGTACTTC. Translating gives CASSKQGFDEQYF.

The chain recombines TRBV6-2 or TRBV6-3 with TRBJ1-5; perhaps TRBD1 as D (5 bases). The V gene's germline CDR1 is MNHEY and CDR2 SVGEGT. This CDR3 is built from 16 residues. Deletions cut 5 bases from V and 6 bases from J, with 20 bases between. CDR3 sequence: CASSTYRQTTGQPQHF. The CDR3 nucleotides are TGTGCCAGCAGTACGTACCGACAGACCACAGGTCAGCCCCAGCATTTT.

The rearrangement joins TRBV19 to TRBJ2-1; 7 nucleotides match TRBD1. Trimming cost V 2 bases and J 5 bases; bases outside gene matches: 9. The germline V gene has CDR1 LNHDA and CDR2 SQIVND (reference sequence). The CDR3 has 16 residues. CDR3 residues: CASSILTGYYDNEQFF. The CDR3 DNA follows: TGTGCCAGTAGTATATTGACAGGGTATTATGACAATGAGCAGTTCTTC.

This chain connects TRBV29-1 to TRBJ1-1; 11 bases fit TRBD1. Germline assignment: CDR1 SQVTM and CDR2 ANQGSEA. This CDR3 comprises 15 residues. V lost 5 bases and J lost 5; bases outside the gene matches: 10. CDR3 DNA sequence: TGCAGCGTTATGGGGACAGGGGGGTTTTGGACTGAAGCTTTCTTT. This encodes CSVMGTGGFWTEAFF. Using reference TRBV29-1 and TRBJ1-1 for the parts outside the CDR3, the full variable domain is SAVISQKPSRDICQRGTSLTIQCQVDSQVTMMFWYRQQPGQSLTLIATANQGSEATYESGFVIDKFPISRPNLTFSTLTVSNMSPEDSSIYLCSVMGTGGFWTEAFFGQGTRLTVV.

CDR3 sequence: CASSYTAFSGNTIYF. CDR3 coding DNA: TGTGCCAGCAGTTATACAGCATTCTCTGGAAACACCATATATTTT. The chain combines TRBV6-6 with TRBJ1-3; D remains unclear. V lost 3 bases and J 0 bases, leaving 9 bases between the germline ends. Per germline, CDR1 MNHNY and CDR2 SVGAGI (reference sequence). The CDR3 length is 15 residues.

The gene calls are TRBV27 and TRBJ1-6; D unclear. Per germline, CDR1 MNHEY and CDR2 SMNVEV (reference sequence). This CDR3 is 14 amino acids long. Between the trimmed V and J ends, which lost 3 bases and 4 bases, there was a span of 7 bases. CDR3 nucleotide sequence: TGTGCCAGCAGTTTTGCGACTTATAATTCACCCCTCCACTTT. Translation: CASSFATYNSPLHF.

This chain links TRBV5-1 with TRBJ2-1, with D maybe TRBD2 (6 bases). This CDR3 is built from 14 residues. The germline V gene encodes CDR1 SGHRS and CDR2 YFSETQ. Trimming took 0 bases from V and 5 from J, leaving 9 bases between them. The CDR3 bases are TGCGCCAGCAGCTTGGTGGTAGCGGACAATGAGCAGTTCTTC. Translation: CASSLVVADNEQFF.

This chain uses TRBV19 with TRBJ2-1, with 8 nucleotides matching TRBD1. Germline V lookup: CDR1 LNHDA, CDR2 SQIVND (reference sequence). J was trimmed by 0 bases and V by 6 bases; bases with no gene match: 10. CDR3 length equals 17 residues. The chain's CDR3 is CASSPHRQGSSYNEQFF. For the CDR3, the DNA is TGTGCCAGTAGCCCCCATAGACAGGGGAGCTCCTACAATGAGCAGTTCTTC.

The chain links TRBV7-2 to TRBJ1-2; 7 positions match TRBD1. This CDR3 has 14 residues. Germline trimming cut 4 bases from V and 7 bases from J; bases unmatched to any gene: 9. Germline CDR1 reads SGHTA; CDR2 reads FQGNSA. CDR3 sequence: CASSYEQGRGGYTF. CDR3 DNA sequence: TGTGCCAGCAGCTACGAACAGGGGCGGGGTGGCTACACCTTC.

The chain has TRBV6-5 and TRBJ2-1; TRBD1 is a possible D gene (5 bases). The CDR3 totals 13 residues. CDR1 is MNHEY and CDR2 is SVGAGI in the germline V gene. V lost 7 bases and J 6 bases, leaving 13 bases between the germline ends. This CDR3 is CASTLYRGNEQFF. As DNA, the CDR3 is TGTGCCAGCACCCTATATAGGGGCAATGAGCAGTTCTTC.

This chain uses TRBV21-1 with TRBJ1-2; the DNA was not compared with TRBD1, the D call given in the table. TRBV21-1 is tagged as a pseudogene. CDR3 length: 16 amino acids. CDR3 sequence: CASSPQDRPLRYGYTF. CDR3 coding DNA: TGTGCCAGCAGCCCCCAGGACAGGCCACTTCGCTATGGCTACACCTTC.

The chain joins TRBV6-2 or TRBV6-3 to TRBJ2-3; D gene ambiguous. Germline CDR1 is MNHEY and CDR2 is SVGEGT. Trimming pared 2 bases from V and 8 bases from J, leaving 8 bases between. This CDR3 spans 12 amino acids. CDR3 DNA sequence: TGTGCCAGCAGTTACAGCACGGGTACGCAGTATTTT. It is translated as CASSYSTGTQYF.

The chain employs TRBV21-1 and TRBJ1-5; the DNA was not used to check the table's D call, TRBD1. TRBV21-1 is reported as a pseudogene. This CDR3 contains 16 residues. The CDR3 is CASSKGRQGYNQPQHF. CDR3 bases: TGTGCCAGCAGCAAAGGTAGACAGGGTTACAATCAGCCCCAGCATTTT.

This clone was counted a few times. V is TRBV5-4 and J is TRBJ2-7, with D perhaps TRBD2 (5 bases). The CDR3 is 13 amino acids. The germline V gene has CDR1 SGHNT and CDR2 YYREEE (reference sequence). V was trimmed by 7 bases and J by 0 bases, leaving 11 bases between them. This CDR3 reads CASGRGSSYEQYF. CDR3 nucleotide sequence: TGTGCCAGCGGCAGAGGGAGCTCCTACGAGCAGTACTTC.

This chain uses TRBV10-3 with TRBJ2-7, with 12 bases fitting TRBD1. The CDR3 is 15 residues long. Trimming at V came to 6 bases and at J to 6 bases, leaving 9 bases not matched to a gene. Germline CDR1 is ENHRY and CDR2 is SYGVKD. The CDR3 coding sequence is TGTGCCATCAGGAAGGGACAGGGGGCGGACCCCGAGCAGTACTTC. This codes for CAIRKGQGADPEQYF.

J is TRBJ2-2 and V is TRBV30, with 7 positions matching TRBD1. CDR1 is GTSNPN and CDR2 is SVGIG in the germline V gene (reference sequence). Trimming cost V 0 bases and J 5 bases; bases outside gene matches: 6. CDR3 size: 15 residues. The CDR3 nucleotides are TGTGCCTGGAGTGTAGACAGGGCCCGAACCGGGGAGCTGTTTTTT. It translates to CAWSVDRARTGELFF.

This clone came up a few times. The CDR3 loop is CASSQSDTEAFF. The CDR3 region has the DNA TGCGCCAGCAGCCAATCTGACACTGAAGCTTTCTTT. The chain is built from TRBV4-3 and TRBJ1-1; D remains unclear. This CDR3 spans 12 amino acids. V lost 2 bases and J 3 bases, leaving 4 bases between the germline ends. CDR1 is LGHNA and CDR2 is YSLEER in the germline V gene.

The chain employs TRBV5-4 and TRBJ1-2, with 7 bases lining up with TRBD1. The junction had 5 bases not matched to a gene; V was cut back by 2 bases and J by 4 bases. Germline V gene data show CDR1 as SGHNT and CDR2 as YYREEE (reference sequence). CDR3 length: 14 amino acids. CDR3 in amino acids: CASSLGGDSYGYTF. DNA of the CDR3: TGTGCCAGCAGCTTAGGGGGCGATAGCTATGGCTACACCTTC.

This chain connects TRBV18 to TRBJ1-5; D is unclear. V lost 0 bases and J lost 3, with 9 bases in between. Germline CDR1 reads KGHSH; CDR2 reads LQKENI. The CDR3 loop spans 15 amino acids. The CDR3 coding sequence is TGTGCCAGCTCACCACCAGGGAGAAACAATCAGCCCCAGCATTTT. Protein: CASSPPGRNNQPQHF. Supplemented by reference TRBV18 and TRBJ1-5, the full variable domain reads NAGVMQNPRHLVRRRGQEARLRCSPMKGHSHVYWYRQLPEEGLKFMVYLQKENIIDESGMPKERFSAEFPKEGPSILRIQQVVRGDSAAYFCASSPPGRNNQPQHFGDGTRLSIL.